This TCR beta chain was identified during a study of blood T cell repertoires in COVID-19. Whole-study context: Researchers got acute and convalescent COVID-19 samples from the United States, Italy and Spain. PBMCs, B-cell-depleted T cells, or T cells were the source of the cDNA or gDNA that made up the material.

Data came from immunoSEQ multiplex PCR; TCRdb stores just in-frame clones and leaves some out. The data hold just over 250,000 clones, with about 81% observed a single time. From germline, CDR1 is MGHDK and CDR2 SYGVNS. The CDR3 contains 13 residues. V lost 6 bases and J lost 5, with 13 bases in between. The TCR was taken from a man younger than 45 with acute COVID-19. V usage is TRBV25-1 and J usage is TRBJ1-1; D is undetermined. The material sequenced was PBMCs or T cells enriched from blood (not recorded which). The CDR3: CASREIGVTEAFF. The CDR3 DNA is TGTGCCAGCAGGGAAATCGGGGTTACTGAAGCTTTCTTT. Variable domain in full (rest from reference TRBV25-1 and TRBJ1-1): EADIYQTPRYLVIGTGKKITLECSQTMGHDKMYWYQQDPGMELHLIHYSYGVNSTEKGDLSSESTVSRIRTEHFPLTLESARPSHTSQYLCASREIGVTEAFFGQGTRLTVV.